Described below is a single T cell receptor beta chain sequence and its context. As yet, its antigen is unknown. The sample comes from a study of cytomegalovirus exposure and HLA in healthy donors. The study's findings and limits: HLA alleles showed associations with about 17,000 TCR beta sequences in a later analysis, at a 0.05 false discovery rate. TCR beta V- and J-gene trimming, according to a later analysis, was linked to a missense DCLRE1C variant.

Germline CDR1 is MDHEN and CDR2 is SYDVKM. This CDR3 spans 18 amino acids. Between the trimmed V and J ends, which lost 3 bases and 0 bases, there was a span of 19 bases. Donors had nominal health at sampling but likely had unrecorded immune exposures. Researchers ran the PCR with 60 Vbeta and 13 Jbeta primers. Clones were sequenced by immunoSEQ multiplex PCR, and TCRdb holds only the in-frame ones, with some missing. The sample has about 200,000 clones, more than 75% seen once. Sequenced: PBMCs. The chain joins TRBV28 to TRBJ2-3; weak D call: TRBD2 (7 bases). The TCR sequence derives from a male donor in good health and CMV-seronegative. DNA for the CDR3: TGTGCCAGCAGTTTGGGACAAACGCGGGAGTTTAGCACAGATACGCAGTATTTT. Translated, it gives CASSLGQTREFSTDTQYF.